Sequencing of this T cell receptor beta chain was carried out in a study of human T cells and chemical hapten exposure. Study conclusions and caveats: Alopecia in all donors means immunity may differ from healthy individuals.

Specified time point: patch test 2, 6 weeks after DPC sensitization. Treatment here: therapeutic diphenylcyclopropenone sensitization with weekly scalp DPC. Those who donated were patients with alopecia, 18 to 70 years of age, and suitable for DPC. MiXCR, applied by TCRdb to the RACE reads, yields one record per CDR3 protein. The sample lists 110,000 or so distinct CDR3 sequences, 9.2% occurring once. As concerns this clonotype: What it recognizes is unknown.

Trimming removed 0 bases from V and 0 bases from J, with 18 bases in between. The CDR3 is 18 residues long. Germline CDR1 reads SGHDN; CDR2 reads FVKESK. The sequence came from a woman aged 35 to 49 with alopecia areata. Some clones in this sample may be carry-over from other donors' samples. Sample: whole blood, taken in connection with sensitization to the hapten diphenylcyclopropenone (DPC). The chain joins TRBV14 to TRBJ2-7, with D perhaps assigned TRBD1 or TRBD2 (5 bases each). CDR3 coding DNA: TGTGCCAGCAGCCAAGAGTGGGACGGACACGCGTCCTCCTACGAGCAGTACTTC. Protein product: CASSQEWDGHASSYEQYF.